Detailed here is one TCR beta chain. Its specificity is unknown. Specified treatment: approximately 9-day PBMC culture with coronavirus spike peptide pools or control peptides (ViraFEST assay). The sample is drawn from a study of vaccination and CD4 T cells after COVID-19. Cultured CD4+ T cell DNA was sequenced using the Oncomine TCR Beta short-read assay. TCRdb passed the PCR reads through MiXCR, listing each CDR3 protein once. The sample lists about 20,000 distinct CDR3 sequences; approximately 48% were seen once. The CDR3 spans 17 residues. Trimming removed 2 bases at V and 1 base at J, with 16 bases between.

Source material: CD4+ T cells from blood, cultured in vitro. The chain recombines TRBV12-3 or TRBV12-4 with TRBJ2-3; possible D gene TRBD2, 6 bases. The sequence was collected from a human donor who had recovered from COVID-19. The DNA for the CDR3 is TGTGCCAGCAGTTTATATCTAGCGCAGGGCGGCACAGATACGCAGTATTTT. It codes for CASSLYLAQGGTDTQYF.